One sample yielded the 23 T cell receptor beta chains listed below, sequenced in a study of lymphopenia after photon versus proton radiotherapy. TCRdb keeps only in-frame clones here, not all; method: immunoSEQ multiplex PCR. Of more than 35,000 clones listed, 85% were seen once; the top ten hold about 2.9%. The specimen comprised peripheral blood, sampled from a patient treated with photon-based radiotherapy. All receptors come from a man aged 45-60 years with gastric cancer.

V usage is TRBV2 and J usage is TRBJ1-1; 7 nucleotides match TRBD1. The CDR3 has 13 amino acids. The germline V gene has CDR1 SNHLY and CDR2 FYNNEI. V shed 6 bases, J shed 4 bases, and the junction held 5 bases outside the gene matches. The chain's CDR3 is CASRAGTATEAFF. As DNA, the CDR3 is TGTGCCAGCAGAGCTGGGACAGCCACTGAAGCTTTCTTT.

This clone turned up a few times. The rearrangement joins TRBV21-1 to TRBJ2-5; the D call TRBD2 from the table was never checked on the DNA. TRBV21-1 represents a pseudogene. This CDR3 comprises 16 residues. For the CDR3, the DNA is TGTGCCAGCAGCAAAGCTACGGCGGGAGGGGTGGAGACCCAGTACTTC. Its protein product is CASSKATAGGVETQYF.

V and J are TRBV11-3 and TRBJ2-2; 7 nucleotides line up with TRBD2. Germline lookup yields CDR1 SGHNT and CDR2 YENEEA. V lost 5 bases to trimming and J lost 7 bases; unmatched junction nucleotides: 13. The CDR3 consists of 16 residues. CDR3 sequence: CASSPTFDGRVGELFF. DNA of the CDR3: TGTGCCAGCAGCCCAACGTTTGATGGGAGGGTCGGGGAGCTGTTTTTT.

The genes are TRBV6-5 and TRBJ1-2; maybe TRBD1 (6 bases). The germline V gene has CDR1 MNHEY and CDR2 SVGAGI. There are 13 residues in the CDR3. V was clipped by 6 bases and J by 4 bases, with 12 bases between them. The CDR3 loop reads CASRPDRRYGYTF. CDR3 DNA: TGTGCCAGCAGGCCAGACAGGCGCTATGGCTACACCTTC.

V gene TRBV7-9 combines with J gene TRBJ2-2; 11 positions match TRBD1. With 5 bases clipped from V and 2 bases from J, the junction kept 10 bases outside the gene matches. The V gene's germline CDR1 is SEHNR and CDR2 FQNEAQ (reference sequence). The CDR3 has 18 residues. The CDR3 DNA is TGTGCCAGCAGCCTCGGACAGGGGGCTTGGCCTAACACCGGGGAGCTGTTTTTT. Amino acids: CASSLGQGAWPNTGELFF. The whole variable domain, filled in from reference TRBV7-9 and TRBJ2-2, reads DTGVSQNPRHKITKRGQNVTFRCDPISEHNRLYWYRQTLGQGPEFLTYFQNEAQLEKSRLLSDRFSAERPKGSFSTLEIQRTEQGDSAMYLCASSLGQGAWPNTGELFFGEGSRLTVL.

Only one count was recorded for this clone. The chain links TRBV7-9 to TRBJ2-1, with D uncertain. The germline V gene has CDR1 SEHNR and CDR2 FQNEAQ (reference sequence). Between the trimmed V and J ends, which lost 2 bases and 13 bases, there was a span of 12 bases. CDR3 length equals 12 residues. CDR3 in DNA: TGTGCCAGCAGCTTAACCGGCTTGGACCAGTTCTTC. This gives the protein CASSLTGLDQFF.

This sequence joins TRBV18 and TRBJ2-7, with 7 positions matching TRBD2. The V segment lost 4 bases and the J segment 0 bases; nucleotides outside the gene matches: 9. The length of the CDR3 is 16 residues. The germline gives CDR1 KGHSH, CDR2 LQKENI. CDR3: CASSRISGSNSYEQYF. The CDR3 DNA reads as TGTGCCAGCTCACGAATTAGCGGGTCTAACTCCTACGAGCAGTACTTC. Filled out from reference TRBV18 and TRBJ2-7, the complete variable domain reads NAGVMQNPRHLVRRRGQEARLRCSPMKGHSHVYWYRQLPEEGLKFMVYLQKENIIDESGMPKERFSAEFPKEGPSILRIQQVVRGDSAAYFCASSRISGSNSYEQYFGPGTRLTVT.

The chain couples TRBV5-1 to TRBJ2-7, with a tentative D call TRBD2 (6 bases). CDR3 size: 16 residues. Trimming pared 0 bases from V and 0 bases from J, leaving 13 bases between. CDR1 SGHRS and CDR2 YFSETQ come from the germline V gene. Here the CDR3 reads CASSLAPGGASYEQYF. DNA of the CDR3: TGCGCCAGCAGCTTGGCCCCGGGCGGGGCCTCCTACGAGCAGTACTTC.

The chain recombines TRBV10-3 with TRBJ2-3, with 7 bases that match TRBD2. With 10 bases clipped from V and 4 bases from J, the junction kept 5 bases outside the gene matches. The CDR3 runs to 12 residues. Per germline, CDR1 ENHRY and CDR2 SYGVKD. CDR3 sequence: CASGSRADTQYF. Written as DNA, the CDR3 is TGTGCCAGCGGGAGTAGGGCAGATACGCAGTATTTT.

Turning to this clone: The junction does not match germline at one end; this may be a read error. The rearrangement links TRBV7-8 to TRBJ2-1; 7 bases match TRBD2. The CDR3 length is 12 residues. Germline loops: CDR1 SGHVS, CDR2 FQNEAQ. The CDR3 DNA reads TGTGCCAGCAGCTTAGCGCACGGGGGGTCGGTCTTC. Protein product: CASSLAHGGSVF.

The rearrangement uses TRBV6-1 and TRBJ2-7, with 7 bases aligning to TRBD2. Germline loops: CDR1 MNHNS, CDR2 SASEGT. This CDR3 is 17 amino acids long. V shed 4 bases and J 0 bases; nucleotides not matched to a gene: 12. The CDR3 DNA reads TGTGCCAGCAGTGTTCAGTATAGCGGGCCTAGCTCCTACGAGCAGTACTTC. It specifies CASSVQYSGPSSYEQYF.

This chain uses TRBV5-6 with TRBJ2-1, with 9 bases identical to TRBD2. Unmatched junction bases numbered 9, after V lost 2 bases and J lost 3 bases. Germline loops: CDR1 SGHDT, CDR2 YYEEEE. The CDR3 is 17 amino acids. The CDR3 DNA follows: TGTGCCAGCAGCTTAGTCGGAGCGGGAGGAATCTACAATGAGCAGTTCTTC. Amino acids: CASSLVGAGGIYNEQFF.

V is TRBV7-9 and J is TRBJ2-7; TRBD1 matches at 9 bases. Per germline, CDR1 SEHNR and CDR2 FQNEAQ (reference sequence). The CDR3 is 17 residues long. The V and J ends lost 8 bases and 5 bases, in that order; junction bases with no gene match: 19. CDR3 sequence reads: CASALGGAGTGRHEQYF. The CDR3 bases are TGTGCCAGCGCCCTTGGAGGAGCCGGGACAGGGAGACACGAGCAGTACTTC.

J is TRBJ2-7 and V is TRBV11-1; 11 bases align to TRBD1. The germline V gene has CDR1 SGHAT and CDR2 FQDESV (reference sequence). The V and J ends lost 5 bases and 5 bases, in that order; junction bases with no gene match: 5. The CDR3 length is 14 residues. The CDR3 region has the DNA TGTGCCAGCAGCCTCAGGACAGGGGGCGACGAGCAGTACTTC. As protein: CASSLRTGGDEQYF. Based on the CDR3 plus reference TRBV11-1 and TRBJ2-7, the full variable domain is EAEVAQSPRYKITEKSQAVAFWCDPISGHATLYWYRQILGQGPELLVQFQDESVVDDSQLPKDRFSAERLKGVDSTLKIQPAELGDSAMYLCASSLRTGGDEQYFGPGTRLTVT.

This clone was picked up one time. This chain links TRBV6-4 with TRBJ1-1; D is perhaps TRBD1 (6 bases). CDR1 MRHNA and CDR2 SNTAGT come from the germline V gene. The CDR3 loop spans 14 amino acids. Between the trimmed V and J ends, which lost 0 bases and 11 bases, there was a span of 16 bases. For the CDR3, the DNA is TGTGCCAGCAGTGACTCTATGGCGACAGGACGGGCTTTCTTT. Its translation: CASSDSMATGRAFF.

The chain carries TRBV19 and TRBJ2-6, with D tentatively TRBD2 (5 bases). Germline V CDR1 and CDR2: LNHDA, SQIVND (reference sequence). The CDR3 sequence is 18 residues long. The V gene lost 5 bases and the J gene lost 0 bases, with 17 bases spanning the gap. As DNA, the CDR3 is TGTGCCAGTAGTTTCGAGGGAGTTCCCTTCTCTGGGGCCAACGTCCTGACTTTC. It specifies CASSFEGVPFSGANVLTF.

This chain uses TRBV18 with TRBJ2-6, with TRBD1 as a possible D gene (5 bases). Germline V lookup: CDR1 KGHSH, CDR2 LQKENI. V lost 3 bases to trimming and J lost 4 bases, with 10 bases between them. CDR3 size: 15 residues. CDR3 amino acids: CASSPQGTGANVLTF. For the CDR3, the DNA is TGTGCCAGCTCACCCCAGGGTACCGGGGCCAACGTCCTGACTTTC.

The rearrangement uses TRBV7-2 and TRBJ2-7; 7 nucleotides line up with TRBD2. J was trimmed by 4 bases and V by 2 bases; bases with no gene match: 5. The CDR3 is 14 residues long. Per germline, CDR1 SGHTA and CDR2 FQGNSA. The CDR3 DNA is TGTGCCAGCAGCTTAAGGAGCGGGACGTACGAGCAGTACTTC. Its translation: CASSLRSGTYEQYF.

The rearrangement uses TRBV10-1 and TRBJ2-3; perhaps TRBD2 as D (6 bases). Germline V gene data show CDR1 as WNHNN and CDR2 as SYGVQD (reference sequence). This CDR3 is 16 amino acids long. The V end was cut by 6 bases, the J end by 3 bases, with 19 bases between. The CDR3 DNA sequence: TGCGCCAGCAGCCGGACGCTGGAGGGCCTGACAGATACGCAGTATTTT. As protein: CASSRTLEGLTDTQYF.

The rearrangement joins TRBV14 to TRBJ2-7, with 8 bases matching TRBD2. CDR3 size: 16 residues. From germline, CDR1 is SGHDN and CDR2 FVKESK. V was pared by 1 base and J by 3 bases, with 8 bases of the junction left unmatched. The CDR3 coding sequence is TGTGCCAGCAGCCAAGTGGCCGGGACTAGGGGCTACGAGCAGTACTTC. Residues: CASSQVAGTRGYEQYF. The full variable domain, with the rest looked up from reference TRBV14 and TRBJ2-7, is EAGVTQFPSHSVIEKGQTVTLRCDPISGHDNLYWYRRVMGKEIKFLLHFVKESKQDESGMPNNRFLAERTGGTYSTLKVQPAELEDSGVYFCASSQVAGTRGYEQYFGPGTRLTVT.

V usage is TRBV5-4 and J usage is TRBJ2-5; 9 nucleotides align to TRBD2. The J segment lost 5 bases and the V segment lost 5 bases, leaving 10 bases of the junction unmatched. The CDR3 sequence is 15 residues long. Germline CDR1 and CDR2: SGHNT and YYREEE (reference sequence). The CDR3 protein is CASRAGLAGSETQYF. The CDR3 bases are TGTGCCAGCAGGGCGGGACTAGCCGGGAGTGAGACCCAGTACTTC. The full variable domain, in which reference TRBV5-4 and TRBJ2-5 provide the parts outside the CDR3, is ETGVTQSPTHLIKTRGQQVTLRCSSQSGHNTVSWYQQALGQGPQFIFQYYREEENGRGNFPPRFSGLQFPNYSSELNVNALELDDSALYLCASRAGLAGSETQYFGPGTRLLVL.

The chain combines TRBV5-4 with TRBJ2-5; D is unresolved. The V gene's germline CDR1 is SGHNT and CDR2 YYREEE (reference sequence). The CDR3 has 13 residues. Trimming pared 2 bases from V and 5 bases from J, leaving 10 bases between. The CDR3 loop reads CASSLDLWETQYF. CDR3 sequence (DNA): TGTGCCAGCAGCTTAGATTTGTGGGAGACCCAGTACTTC.

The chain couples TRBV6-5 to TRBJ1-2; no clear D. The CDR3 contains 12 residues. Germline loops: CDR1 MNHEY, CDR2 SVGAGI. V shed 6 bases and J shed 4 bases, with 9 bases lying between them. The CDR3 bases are TGTGCCAGCAGCTCACACAGCTATGGCTACACCTTC. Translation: CASSSHSYGYTF.